The TCR beta chain described here comes from a study of CD8+ T cells in alopecia areata. Study-level points and caveats: Among the cells sequenced in scalp samples are also the resident alphabeta T cells of normal skin. Normal scalp had lower clonality than lesional scalp, with alopecia totalis/universalis lesions showing this most strongly.

Of note for this clone: Antigen unknown.

Germline V gives CDR1 SGHRS, CDR2 YFSETQ. V lost 4 bases and J lost 7, with 15 bases in between. This CDR3 is 13 amino acids long. The authors extracted RNA and reverse transcribed it into cDNA as the sequencing template. Clones were sequenced by immunoSEQ multiplex PCR, and TCRdb holds only the in-frame ones, with some missing. The table lists about 97,000 clones, roughly 41% of them singletons, with approximately 1.4% in the top ten. This TCR derives from a human donor with alopecia areata. J is TRBJ2-7 and V is TRBV5-1; D perhaps matches TRBD1 (6 bases). Material for sequencing was CD4+ T cells sorted from blood. The CDR3 spells CASSTDSAGEQYF. CDR3 sequence (DNA): TGCGCCAGCAGCACGGACAGCGCGGGTGAGCAGTACTTC.